This is a list of T cell receptor beta chains from one sample in a study of immune cell composition in non-small cell lung cancer. Generated by immunoSEQ multiplex PCR, the TCRdb table keeps only in-frame clones and is missing some. The table records approximately 4,000 clones, around 68% of them present only once. Sequenced sample: lung tumor tissue. The source is a human donor with non-small cell lung cancer. Both conserved end residues are part of each CDR3. The order of the fields is CDR3 length, D gene, clone size, V gene, J gene, CDR3 protein, CDR3 DNA. D genes are given only for firm matches. Rows give clone size only sometimes, using once, few, many, or a class for an expanded clone.

15	TRBD1	.	TRBV5-4	TRBJ1-2	CASSLLTGGAYGYTF	TGTGCCAGCAGCTTACTGACAGGGGGAGCCTATGGCTACACCTTC
14	TRBD1	.	TRBV18	TRBJ1-2	CASSLVQGVHGYTF	TGTGCCAGCTCATTGGTACAGGGGGTCCATGGCTACACCTTC
16	.	.	TRBV5-1	TRBJ2-7	CASSLEVQGSGNEQYF	TGCGCCAGCAGCTTGGAAGTACAGGGTTCCGGCAACGAGCAGTACTTC
12	TRBD1	.	TRBV19	TRBJ1-2	CASREGASGYTF	TGTGCCAGTAGGGAGGGGGCGTCGGGCTACACCTTC
14	.	.	TRBV27	TRBJ1-5	CASSYRYSNQPQHF	TGTGCCAGCAGTTATCGTTATAGCAATCAGCCCCAGCATTTT
18	TRBD1	.	TRBV15	TRBJ1-1	CATSREAAGGTGLFEAFF	TGTGCCACCAGCAGAGAAGCCGCCGGGGGGACAGGACTGTTTGAAGCTTTCTTT
17	TRBD1	.	TRBV9	TRBJ2-3	CASSVTGTGGSTDTQYF	TGTGCCAGCAGCGTCACCGGGACAGGGGGTAGCACAGATACGCAGTATTTT
19	TRBD2	once	TRBV9	TRBJ2-1	CASSVGLAGVFALYNEQFF	TGTGCCAGCAGCGTAGGGCTAGCGGGAGTCTTTGCCCTCTACAATGAGCAGTTCTTC
14	TRBD1	.	TRBV7-2	TRBJ1-2	CASSQTGTENGYTF	TGTGCCAGCAGCCAGACCGGGACAGAGAATGGCTACACCTTC
15	TRBD1	.	TRBV11-2	TRBJ1-5	CASSLAGGVGQPQHF	TGTGCCAGCAGTTTGGCAGGGGGAGTTGGGCAGCCCCAGCATTTT
16	TRBD2	.	TRBV10-1	TRBJ2-1	CASSEWVTSGSGEQFF	TGCGCCAGCAGTGAGTGGGTGACTAGCGGGTCTGGTGAGCAGTTCTTC
15	TRBD1	.	TRBV4-1	TRBJ2-2	CASSRGQGSTGELFF	TGCGCCAGCAGCCGAGGACAGGGGAGCACCGGGGAGCTGTTTTTT
13	TRBD1	.	TRBV7-9	TRBJ2-5	CASSDRAGETQYF	TGTGCCAGCAGCGACAGGGCGGGCGAGACCCAGTACTTC
13	.	.	TRBV29-1	TRBJ2-1	CSAGRRDYNEQFF	TGCAGCGCGGGAAGAAGGGACTACAATGAGCAGTTCTTC